This TCR beta chain was captured by sequencing in a study of STAT3 mutations in large granular lymphocyte leukemia (dated by TCRdb to between 2018 and 2021). Some background on the complete study: Canonical activating STAT3 mutations were detected in roughly half of the longitudinally sequenced T-LGLL patients. From an initial cohort of 207 LGL patients, around 17 representative T-LGLL cases were picked for longitudinal TCRbeta and STAT3 sequencing. Over half of the T-LGLL patients were given one or more immunosuppressive therapy regimens, and around 40% of the treated patients had a hematologic response. Each patient was sequenced at an average of about 4.1 time points, ranging from 2 to 8 samplings. To reconstruct clonal hierarchy and dynamics, serial deep sequencing of TCRbeta CDR3 and STAT3 was performed in patients with T-cell large granular lymphocyte leukemia. As controls, the study also included longitudinal sequencing of a couple of patients with natural killer LGL leukemia. Paper-wide results and their limitations: All T-LGLL patients had at least one immunodominant TCRbeta clonotype, and roughly half had multiple immunodominant subclonotypes. Persisting codominant clonotypes in some patients meant a small but highly pathogenic clone may have been missed. Because no samples were available when a clone first appeared, clonal expansion was inferred from samplings taken at other points. In 6 of 18 patients, TCR clonotype switching occurred after therapy, and every newly emerging clone was STAT3 wild type. The linking of therapy response to changes in TCR clonal burden was complicated by variable intervals between samplings and differing treatment regimens. In several patients, dominant TCR clone burden exceeded STAT3 mutant burden, suggesting STAT3 mutation arose secondarily within a pre-expanded clone.

TCRbeta libraries were sequenced on an Illumina MiSeq, and an average of around 41,000 productive templates per sample was obtained. TCRbeta CDR3 libraries were generated with the immunoSEQ assay using multiplex PCR amplification. The paper's processing steps were these. Repertoire diversity was computed as previously defined, with values near 0 indicating extremely monoclonal samples. TCRdb took this table from immuneACCESS and kept in-frame rearrangements with V and J called. Such tables lack part of the clones; where checked against another copy, unresolved V genes explain under half of the gap, and the rest is unexplained. V, J and clone size were drawn from that table, and D and trimming were deduced from the DNA. The sample profile shows 20,000 to 30,000 clones; about 94% of them were found once. The ten biggest clones cover 6% to 6.5% of the sample. From the cysteine up to the phenylalanine, the CDR3 has a length of 14 residues. Only the CDR3 part of the read is kept: 42 bases, read in frame from the first base. From a lookup of the germline V gene, CDR1 and CDR2 are SGDLS and YYNGEE. The germline ends are 13 bases apart after V is trimmed by 3 bases and J by 3 bases.

The same DNA, extracted from blood mononuclear cells, served for both the TCR sequencing and the STAT3 sequencing. In the case of this clone: Its antigen has not been determined. It has no much larger one-base neighbor in the sample; base qualities were not kept.

This sequence uses TRBV9 and TRBJ2-7; perhaps TRBD1 is the D gene, with 6 bases matching. The sample comprised peripheral blood mononuclear cells. The receptor was derived from a man aged 35 to 55 with T-cell large granular lymphocyte leukemia. Some clones in this sample may be carry-over from other donors' samples. The age is the age at diagnosis. This receptor carries the CDR3 CASSANTQGYEQYF. The DNA sequence follows: TGTGCCAGCAGCGCCAATACACAGGGCTACGAGCAGTACTTC.